This is a list of T cell receptor beta chains from one sample in a study of T cell responses to AZD1222 COVID-19 vaccine. Sequenced by immunoSEQ multiplex PCR; TCRdb stores in-frame clones only, minus some. The sample lists approximately 170,000 clones, roughly 87% occurring once. Sequencing was performed on peripheral blood, taken 28 days after the second AZD1222 dose. These TCRs come from an adult who received the AZD1222 COVID-19 vaccine. Both conserved end residues are trimmed from each CDR3.

j_gene: TRBJ2-1; v_gene: TRBV19; CDR3aa: ASSILNEQF
j_gene: TRBJ1-4; v_gene: TRBV27; CDR3aa: ASSYGTNPGKLF
j_gene: TRBJ2-1; v_gene: TRBV4-2; CDR3aa: ASSQSPVPRGGEQF
j_gene: TRBJ1-6; v_gene: TRBV10-3; CDR3aa: AISDTSSPLH
j_gene: TRBJ2-7; v_gene: TRBV12-3/TRBV12-4; CDR3aa: ASSRTGWEQY
j_gene: TRBJ2-7; v_gene: TRBV14; CDR3aa: ASSQDQGTAYEQY
j_gene: TRBJ1-1; v_gene: TRBV4-1; CDR3aa: ASSRGTDGNTEAF
j_gene: TRBJ2-7; v_gene: TRBV4-1; CDR3aa: ASSQDRVHEQY
j_gene: TRBJ1-4; v_gene: TRBV11-2; CDR3aa: ASSSVIASNEKLF
j_gene: TRBJ1-2; v_gene: TRBV7-2; CDR3aa: ASRDGPRPFRDYGYT
j_gene: TRBJ2-3; v_gene: TRBV5-5; CDR3aa: ASSLEQSTGTDTQY
j_gene: TRBJ2-2; v_gene: TRBV9; CDR3aa: ASSVGTVNTGELF
j_gene: TRBJ1-5; v_gene: TRBV18; CDR3aa: ASSPGTGGRSNQPQH
j_gene: TRBJ1-6; v_gene: TRBV18; CDR3aa: ASSPTSRAGSYNSPLH
j_gene: TRBJ2-7; v_gene: TRBV3-1/TRBV3-2; CDR3aa: ASSRQAYEQY
j_gene: TRBJ2-3; v_gene: TRBV11-2; CDR3aa: ASSLQTGGETY
j_gene: TRBJ2-1; v_gene: TRBV5-1; CDR3aa: ASSFSTLGTGSYNEQF
j_gene: TRBJ1-2; v_gene: TRBV9; CDR3aa: ASSVRQELYGGYGYT
j_gene: TRBJ2-7; v_gene: TRBV10-2; CDR3aa: ASRSGSGGTYEQY
j_gene: TRBJ2-1; v_gene: TRBV6-2/TRBV6-3; CDR3aa: ASSYASGGANEQF
j_gene: TRBJ2-3; v_gene: TRBV2; CDR3aa: ASTLTRSRQGFGTDTQY
j_gene: TRBJ1-5; v_gene: TRBV10-3; CDR3aa: AISRDQNQPQH
j_gene: TRBJ2-5; v_gene: TRBV4-2; CDR3aa: ASSSLGEETQY
j_gene: TRBJ2-7; v_gene: TRBV6-5; CDR3aa: ASSYGRTDYEQY
j_gene: TRBJ1-1; v_gene: TRBV7-6; CDR3aa: ASSLGGLTEAF